These 16 T cell receptor beta chains share one sample of origin, sequenced in a study of blood T cell repertoires in COVID-19. Measured with immunoSEQ multiplex PCR; TCRdb has only the in-frame clones, and not every one. The table includes about 120,000 clones, around four fifths detected once. The sample was peripheral blood. The receptor set was obtained from a man aged 25 to 40 with acute or convalescent COVID-19.

The rearrangement joins TRBV25-1 to TRBJ2-1; TRBD1 agrees at 7 bases. Germline CDR1 MGHDK, CDR2 SYGVNS. This CDR3 contains 15 residues. The J segment lost 4 bases and the V segment lost 0 bases, leaving 3 bases of the junction unmatched. As DNA, the CDR3 is TGTGCCAGCAGTGAATATGGGACAGCATACAATGAGCAGTTCTTC. It specifies CASSEYGTAYNEQFF.

The CDR3 DNA sequence: TGCGCCAGCAGCCAAGATCCGGGGGACAGAGAAAAACTGTTTTTT. This codes for CASSQDPGDREKLFF. The V call is TRBV4-1, the J call TRBJ1-4, with 7 bases fitting TRBD1. V dropped 0 bases and J dropped 8; count of bases not matched to a gene: 6. Germline V gene sequence: CDR1 MGHRA, CDR2 YSYEKL. The CDR3 is 15 amino acids.

The CDR3 region is CASSYGATGEFEKLFF. DNA for the CDR3: TGTGCCAGCAGTTACGGCGCGACAGGGGAATTTGAAAAACTGTTTTTT. J is TRBJ1-4 and V is TRBV6-6; 8 bases map to TRBD1. CDR1 is MNHNY and CDR2 is SVGAGI in the germline V gene (reference sequence). The CDR3 contains 16 residues. V shed 2 bases, J shed 7 bases, and the junction held 9 bases outside the gene matches.

The chain couples TRBV5-1 to TRBJ1-2, with 10 bases that match TRBD1. CDR3 length equals 15 residues. The V gene end was trimmed by 3 bases and the J gene end by 1 base; junction bases not matched to a gene: 3. The V gene's germline CDR1 is SGHRS and CDR2 YFSETQ. The CDR3 DNA sequence: TGCGCCAGCAGCTCATGGACAGGGGGTAACTATGGCTACACCTTC. Its protein is CASSSWTGGNYGYTF.

The V call is TRBV3-1 (or the pseudogene TRBV3-2), the J call TRBJ1-4; 9 bases align to TRBD1. In germline, CDR1 is LGHDT, CDR2 YNNKEL (reference sequence). The V gene end was trimmed by 4 bases and the J gene end by 0 bases; junction bases not matched to a gene: 9. This CDR3 comprises 18 residues. CDR3 amino acids: CASSLINRGRSTNEKLFF. The DNA of the CDR3 is TGTGCCAGCAGCCTCATTAACAGGGGGCGCTCAACTAATGAAAAACTGTTTTTT.

This chain joins TRBV9 and TRBJ2-1; 7 bases match TRBD2. The J segment lost 5 bases and the V segment lost 2 bases, leaving 10 bases of the junction unmatched. CDR1 and CDR2 from the germline V gene are SGDLS and YYNGEE. The CDR3 has 16 residues. The CDR3 DNA reads TGTGCCAGCAGCGTCTATTTGCTAGCGGCACACAATGAGCAGTTCTTC. As protein: CASSVYLLAAHNEQFF.

The chain uses TRBV5-6 and TRBJ2-3; D might be TRBD2 (6 bases). This CDR3 has 14 residues. The V end lost 4 bases, the J end lost 2 bases, and 11 bases lay between the germline ends. The germline V gene has CDR1 SGHDT and CDR2 YYEEEE. The CDR3 is CASSGDLYTDTQYF. In DNA, the CDR3 is TGTGCCAGCAGCGGGGACTTATACACAGATACGCAGTATTTT.

This clone was counted between two and nine times. The chain has TRBV28 and TRBJ2-7; maybe TRBD1 (5 bases). The CDR3 has 13 residues. Trimming cost V 2 bases and J 0 bases, with 5 bases left between them. In germline, CDR1 is MDHEN, CDR2 SYDVKM. DNA of the CDR3: TGTGCCAGCAGTTTAGACAGCTCCTACGAGCAGTACGTC. Translated: CASSLDSSYEQYV.

This chain connects TRBV19 to TRBJ2-5, with a tentative D call TRBD2 (5 bases). The ends were cut back, 6 bases at V and 2 bases at J, with 10 bases in the middle. Germline V gives CDR1 LNHDA, CDR2 SQIVND (reference sequence). The CDR3 loop spans 13 amino acids. The CDR3 here is CASSPQRQETQYF. The DNA for the CDR3 is TGTGCCAGTAGCCCGCAGCGGCAAGAGACCCAGTACTTC.

The chain has TRBV5-1 and TRBJ2-1, with 10 bases matching TRBD2. Losses at the gene ends were 0 bases for V and 8 bases for J; bases not matched to a gene: 8. This CDR3 is built from 16 residues. CDR1 and CDR2 (germline): SGHRS, YFSETQ. CDR3 region: CASSLVIAGGSDEQFF. In DNA, the CDR3 is TGCGCCAGCAGCTTGGTTATAGCGGGAGGAAGTGATGAGCAGTTCTTC.

The chain is built from TRBV6-5 and TRBJ2-1, with a tentative D call TRBD1 (6 bases). This CDR3 region has 14 residues. Deletions cut 6 bases from V and 6 bases from J, with 15 bases between. Germline V gives CDR1 MNHEY, CDR2 SVGAGI. Here the CDR3 DNA reads TGTGCCAGCAGCCCCGGGACACTCCCCAATGAGCAGTTCTTC. Translation gives CASSPGTLPNEQFF.

This sequence joins TRBV10-3 and TRBJ2-6; 7 nucleotides align to TRBD1. V was clipped by 10 bases and J by 0 bases; unmatched bases: 15. Germline CDR1 reads ENHRY; CDR2 reads SYGVKD. The CDR3 contains 18 residues. The DNA of the CDR3 is TGTGCCACTAGACAGGGTACCAATACCAGCTCTGGGGCCAACGTCCTGACTTTC. Translating it yields CATRQGTNTSSGANVLTF.

V is TRBV5-4 and J is TRBJ1-2; no definite D call. The germline gives CDR1 SGHNT, CDR2 YYREEE (reference sequence). The CDR3 sequence is 14 residues long. The ends were cut back, 1 base at V and 1 base at J, with 8 bases in the middle. This chain's CDR3 is CASSLSLSNYGYTF. CDR3 bases: TGTGCCAGCAGCTTGTCTTTGAGTAACTATGGCTACACCTTC.

V gene TRBV7-2 combines with J gene TRBJ2-3; 11 nucleotides line up with TRBD1. The CDR3 sequence is 15 residues long. The V segment lost 2 bases and the J segment 5 bases; nucleotides outside the gene matches: 3. Germline V gene sequence: CDR1 SGHTA, CDR2 FQGNSA. CDR3 amino acids: CASSLSGQGGDTQYF. Here the CDR3 DNA reads TGTGCCAGCAGCTTATCGGGACAGGGGGGAGATACGCAGTATTTT.

The rearrangement uses TRBV5-6 and TRBJ2-6; D is unresolved. The CDR3 loop spans 15 amino acids. CDR1 and CDR2 from the germline V gene are SGHDT and YYEEEE. The V end was cut by 4 bases, the J end by 0 bases, with 8 bases between. CDR3 DNA sequence: TGTGCCAGCAGCCTTGACACCTCTGGGGCCAACGTCCTGACTTTC. This codes for CASSLDTSGANVLTF.

This rearrangement joins TRBV6-6 to TRBJ1-2; 12 positions match TRBD1. Trimming cost V 4 bases and J 6 bases; bases outside gene matches: 9. The length of the CDR3 is 16 residues. Germline assignment: CDR1 MNHNY and CDR2 SVGAGI (reference sequence). As DNA, the CDR3 is TGTGCCAGCAGTTCGCCGGGGACAGGGGGCATCGATGGCTACACCTTC. The encoded protein is CASSSPGTGGIDGYTF.